This T cell receptor beta chain appears in the sequencing data of a study of long-term antiretroviral therapy in people with HIV. Two or more post-ART PBMC samples, plus at least one pre-ART sample, were available for each donor. The CDR3 extends over 12 amino acids. Deletions cut 0 bases from V and 14 bases from J, with 12 bases between. CDR1 is WSHSY and CDR2 is SAAADI in the germline V gene. To note about this clone: Antigen specificity is unknown.

Study-level results: Clones showing expansion before ART dominated the repertoire at all time points. Among HIV repertoires, CDR3 length ranges were narrower than those of controls. Increased diversity was seen after ART, yet it remained lower than in transplant donor controls.

Version v3.0 of the immunoSEQ assay was performed at survey level. Assay: immunoSEQ multiplex PCR; the TCRdb copy retains only in-frame clones and omits some. Of fewer than 30,000 clones in the sample, roughly 80% were seen once. The chain has TRBV10-2 and TRBJ2-3; D unclear. The receptor comes from a man aged 40-49 years with HIV. The sequences come from unsorted PBMCs, collected 3 years after starting antiretroviral therapy. The CDR3 loop is CASSESVAPGYF. In DNA, the CDR3 is TGCGCCAGCAGTGAGTCCGTGGCCCCGGGGTATTTT.